This T cell receptor beta chain was sequenced during a study of blood T cell repertoires in COVID-19 (dated by TCRdb to about 2020). At the level of the whole study: Samples from collaborators originated in the United States, Italy and Spain and spanned both the acute and convalescent phases of COVID-19. The prospective study material was composed of cDNA or gDNA derived from T cells, B-cell-depleted T cells, or PBMCs. The dataset comprised deeply sampled blood TCRbeta repertoires from subjects exposed to, actively infected with, or recovered from COVID-19. The repertoires were made available in a free public database intended to serve as a resource for research on the immune response to SARS-CoV-2. Samples came from the ongoing ImmuneRACE study (first 160 participants) plus 1,254 subjects from 6 global collaborators. The sample metadata nearly always contained a de-identified subject ID, COVID-19 status, age in years and sex. HLA class I and class II types, where available, came from metadata supplied by the sample provider rather than from assay-based typing. General findings and caveats noted by the study authors: The amount of clinical and demographic metadata varied by source and participant and was provided uncurated.

As concerns this clone: The antigen this receptor binds is unknown. Base quality data are lacking; no much larger clone is found one base away.

Inclusive of the bounding cysteine and phenylalanine, the CDR3 is 16 residues long. Of all the DNA, just the CDR3 is kept, 48 bases in frame from base 1. From a lookup of the germline V gene, CDR1 and CDR2 are SGHTA and FQGNSA. For this chain, trimming is 0 bases at the V end and 2 bases at the J end, and the number of junction bases without a gene match is 4. Collaborating institutions collected whole blood in K2EDTA tubes following their own protocols. For TCRbeta analysis, collaborators shipped samples in one of three forms: frozen whole blood, isolated PBMCs, or DNA extracted from either of those sample types. The immunoSEQ Assay, a bias-controlled multiplex PCR, was used to amplify TCRbeta CDR3 regions from genomic DNA. In the paper's pipeline: The number of nucleated cells in each sample was estimated from the amplification of reference gene primers within the assay. Sequence reads were collapsed and filtered to measure the absolute abundance of every unique TCRbeta CDR3 rearrangement. For each sample, productive Simpson clonality was calculated by taking the square root of Simpson's diversity index across productive rearrangements. The clones in this table, taken by TCRdb from immuneACCESS, are in-frame only. Not every clone is retained; where verified, under half of the shortfall comes from an unresolved V gene, and the cause of the rest is unknown. V and J calls and clone size follow that table, whereas D and trimming were derived from the DNA. This sample holds tens of thousands of clones; about four fifths were observed only once. The ten largest clonotypes hold 28% of the sample.

The sample taken for sequencing was peripheral blood. The chain is assembled from TRBV7-2 and TRBJ2-5; 9 middle bases align to TRBD2. The TCR comes from a man between 70 and 80 years old with acute or convalescent COVID-19. The CDR3 region has the sequence CASSLAAAGGQETQYF. DNA sequence: TGTGCCAGCAGCTTAGCGGCAGCGGGAGGACAAGAGACCCAGTACTTC.